The 19 T cell receptor beta chains below were found in one sample sequenced in a study of CD4 and CD8 cells across lung adenocarcinoma regions. In TCRdb, the PCR reads were re-called with MiXCR into one record per CDR3 protein. The sample includes about 12,000 distinct CDR3 sequences, roughly 60% of them seen just once. Sequenced material: CD8+ T cells from the margin of a lung tumor. The receptors stem from a female donor with lung adenocarcinoma. The CD4 and CD8 labels of this study may be unreliable.

The gene calls are TRBV6-1 and TRBJ1-2; TRBD1 is a possible D gene (5 bases). Deletions cut 0 bases from V and 7 bases from J, with 12 bases between. The CDR3 is 14 residues long. In germline, CDR1 is MNHNS, CDR2 SASEGT. The CDR3 DNA reads as TGTGCCAGCAGTGAAGCGCTTGGGGGAGGTGGCTACACCTTC. It encodes CASSEALGGGGYTF.

In regard to this clonotype: At one of its ends the junction is not consistent with the germline gene, which may arise from a read error. The chain couples TRBV6-5 to TRBJ2-4; D might be TRBD2 (5 bases). The CDR3 extends over 15 amino acids. Germline V CDR1 and CDR2: MNHEY, SVGAGI. CDR3: CASVPSRGAKDIQYF. CDR3 in DNA: TGTGCCAGCGTTCCGAGCCGGGGAGCCAAAGACATTCAGTACTTC.

The CDR3 region is CASKPSVGVRYTQYF. The CDR3 DNA is TGTGCCAGCAAACCTAGCGTTGGAGTTAGGTATACGCAGTATTTT. The chain employs TRBV27 and TRBJ2-3, with D perhaps TRBD2 (6 bases). This CDR3 is built from 15 residues. Germline V gene sequence: CDR1 MNHEY, CDR2 SMNVEV (reference sequence). With 7 bases removed from V and 7 bases from J, the gap between germline ends came to 21 bases.

This clonotype was counted only a few times. The rearrangement uses TRBV6-5 and TRBJ2-1; D is undetermined. TRBJ2-5 explains the end of the DNA better; the J call may be wrong. The CDR3 consists of 16 residues. Germline-derived CDR1 and CDR2 are MNHEY and SVGAGI. DNA for the CDR3: TGTGCCAGCAGTTCTCCGCGGCTACGCCCCCAAGAGACCCAGTACTTC. Its protein product is CASSSPRLRPQETQYF.

In nucleotides, the CDR3 is TGTGCCAGCAGAGTTGTTGACAGGTACACTGAAGCTTTCTTT. As protein: CASRVVDRYTEAFF. The chain is built from TRBV12-3 or TRBV12-4 and TRBJ1-1; possible D gene TRBD1, 6 bases. The CDR3 is made up of 14 amino acids. V was pared by 6 bases and J by 3 bases, with 14 bases between.

The chain links TRBV9 to TRBJ2-5, with a tentative D call TRBD2 (7 bases). The V end was cut by 9 bases, the J end by 5 bases, with 20 bases between. CDR1 and CDR2 from the germline V gene are SGDLS and YYNGEE. The CDR3 sequence is 14 residues long. CDR3 protein: CAIKEGGARETQYF. CDR3 coding DNA: TGTGCCATCAAAGAGGGGGGGGCGAGGGAGACCCAGTACTTC.

About this clonotype itself: At one boundary the junction diverges from the germline segment, which might be a read error. The chain has TRBV4-1 and TRBJ2-1; TRBD2 matches at 9 bases. This CDR3 contains 18 residues. From germline, CDR1 is MGHRA and CDR2 YSYEKL. As DNA, the CDR3 is TGCGCCAGCAGCCATGCGGGCGGGGGGGGGCGTGACCAAGATACGCAGTACTTT. This encodes CASSHAGGGGRDQDTQYF.

By sample fraction, this clonotype is medium-sized. The chain's CDR3 is CASSPRWDSEQFF. The CDR3 bases are TGTGCCAGCAGTCCCCGGTGGGACTCAGAGCAGTTCTTC. The chain links TRBV6-1 to TRBJ2-1; tentative D call: TRBD2 (6 bases). Per germline, CDR1 MNHNS and CDR2 SASEGT. The V end lost 5 bases, the J end lost 10 bases, and 15 bases lay between the germline ends. The CDR3 runs to 13 residues.

By share, this clonotype counts as medium-sized (0.01 to 0.1%). J is TRBJ2-5 and V is TRBV6-1, with D uncertain. Trimming cost V 2 bases and J 2 bases, with 9 bases left between them. CDR3 size: 14 residues. CDR1 is MNHNS, CDR2 SASEGT, per germline. The CDR3 here is CASSELALQETQYF. The CDR3, as DNA: TGTGCCAGCAGTGAATTGGCGTTACAAGAGACCCAGTACTTC.

This chain uses TRBV6-1 with TRBJ2-5; D tentatively fits TRBD1 or TRBD2 (7 bases each). CDR1 and CDR2 (germline): MNHNS, SASEGT. The CDR3 runs 14 residues. The CDR3 loop reads CAGQGGGNKNTQYF. The CDR3 DNA reads as TGTGCGGGTCAGGGGGGGGGGAACAAAAACACTCAGTACTTC.

V and J are TRBV6-5 and TRBJ2-3, with D uncertain. In germline, CDR1 is MNHEY, CDR2 SVGAGI. With 4 bases removed from V and 2 bases from J, the gap between germline ends came to 13 bases. This CDR3 comprises 15 residues. The CDR3: CASSLRNRATDTQYF. Here the CDR3 DNA reads TGTGCCAGCAGTTTAAGGAACAGAGCCACAGATACGCAGTATTTT.

This clonotype has a handful of counts. This sequence joins TRBV10-3 and TRBJ2-1; 7 bases fit TRBD2. Trimming at V came to 4 bases and at J to 9 bases, leaving 9 bases not matched to a gene. The V gene's germline CDR1 is ENHRY and CDR2 SYGVKD. This CDR3 region has 14 residues. The chain's CDR3 is CAISGGGSRGEQFF. In DNA form, the CDR3 reads TGTGCCATCAGTGGCGGCGGGAGTCGGGGTGAGCAGTTCTTC.

The rearrangement uses TRBV6-1 and TRBJ1-1; no reliable D call. This CDR3 contains 15 residues. The V end lost 6 bases, the J end lost 0 bases, and 14 bases lay between the germline ends. From germline, CDR1 is MNHNS and CDR2 SASEGT. In DNA, the CDR3 is TGTGCCAGCAGAGCCCGGGCAGGACTGAACACTGAAGCTTTCTTT. It is translated as CASRARAGLNTEAFF.

The V call is TRBV6-1, the J call TRBJ2-3; possibly TRBD2 for D (5 bases). This CDR3 is 15 amino acids long. Germline CDR1 is MNHNS and CDR2 is SASEGT. V lost 2 bases to trimming and J lost 2 bases, with 11 bases between them. CDR3 sequence reads: CASSELRADTDTQYF. For the CDR3, the DNA is TGTGCCAGCAGTGAATTGCGAGCGGACACAGATACGCAGTATTTT.

V gene TRBV5-1 combines with J gene TRBJ2-2, with TRBD1 matching 7 bases. This CDR3 comprises 15 residues. Per germline, CDR1 SGHRS and CDR2 YFSETQ. V trimming: 4 bases; J trimming: 4 bases; junction bases outside the gene matches: 7. The CDR3 nucleotides read TGCGCCAGCAGCCCCGGACAGGCTCCCACCGGGGAGCTGTTTTTT. This sequence encodes CASSPGQAPTGELFF.

By proportion, this clonotype is medium-sized. The chain is built from TRBV10-3 and TRBJ1-2; D is perhaps TRBD1 (6 bases). Germline V lookup: CDR1 ENHRY, CDR2 SYGVKD. This CDR3 has 15 amino acids. Trimming shortened V by 0 bases and J by 7 bases, and 15 bases separated the two germline ends. The DNA of the CDR3 is TGTGCCATCAGTGAGTCTCCGGGGGCTACACCTGGCTACACCTTC. This codes for CAISESPGATPGYTF.

The rearrangement uses TRBV12-5 and TRBJ2-5, with 7 bases identical to TRBD2. Germline CDR1 reads LGHNT; CDR2 reads FRNRAP. The V segment lost 4 bases and the J segment 1 base; nucleotides outside the gene matches: 3. The CDR3 has 14 residues. The CDR3, as DNA: TGTGCTAGTGGTTCCCAGCGGGGCCAAGAGACCCAGTACTTC. Protein: CASGSQRGQETQYF.

This chain connects TRBV4-1 to TRBJ2-3, with D perhaps matching TRBD2 (7 bases). CDR1 and CDR2 (germline): MGHRA, YSYEKL. V was cut by 1 base and J by 5 bases, with 22 bases left in between. The CDR3 length is 18 residues. Here the CDR3 reads CASSQADGGGGNQDTQYF. DNA of the CDR3: TGCGCCAGCAGCCAAGCAGACGGGGGCGGGGGAAACCAAGATACGCAGTATTTT.

Many counts were recorded for this clonotype. The CDR3 loop is CASGKGQNTGELFF. The CDR3 coding sequence is TGTGCCAGCGGGAAGGGTCAGAACACCGGGGAGCTGTTTTTT. The V gene is TRBV7-9, the J gene TRBJ2-2; D not certain. Trimming removed 8 bases from V and 1 base from J, with 11 bases in between. The V gene's germline CDR1 is SEHNR and CDR2 FQNEAQ (reference sequence). This CDR3 region has 14 residues.